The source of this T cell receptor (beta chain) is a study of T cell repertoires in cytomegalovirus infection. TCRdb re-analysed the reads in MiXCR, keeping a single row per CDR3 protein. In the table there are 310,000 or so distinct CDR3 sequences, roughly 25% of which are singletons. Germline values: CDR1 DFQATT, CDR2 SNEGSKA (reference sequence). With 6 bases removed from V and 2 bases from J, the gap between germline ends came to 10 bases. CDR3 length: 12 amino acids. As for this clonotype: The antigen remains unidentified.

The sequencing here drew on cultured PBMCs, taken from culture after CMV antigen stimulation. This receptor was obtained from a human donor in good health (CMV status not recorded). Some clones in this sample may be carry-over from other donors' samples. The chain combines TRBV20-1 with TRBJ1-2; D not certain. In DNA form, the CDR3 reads TGCAGTGCCATCGGAGGGAACTATGGCTACACCTTC. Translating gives CSAIGGNYGYTF.